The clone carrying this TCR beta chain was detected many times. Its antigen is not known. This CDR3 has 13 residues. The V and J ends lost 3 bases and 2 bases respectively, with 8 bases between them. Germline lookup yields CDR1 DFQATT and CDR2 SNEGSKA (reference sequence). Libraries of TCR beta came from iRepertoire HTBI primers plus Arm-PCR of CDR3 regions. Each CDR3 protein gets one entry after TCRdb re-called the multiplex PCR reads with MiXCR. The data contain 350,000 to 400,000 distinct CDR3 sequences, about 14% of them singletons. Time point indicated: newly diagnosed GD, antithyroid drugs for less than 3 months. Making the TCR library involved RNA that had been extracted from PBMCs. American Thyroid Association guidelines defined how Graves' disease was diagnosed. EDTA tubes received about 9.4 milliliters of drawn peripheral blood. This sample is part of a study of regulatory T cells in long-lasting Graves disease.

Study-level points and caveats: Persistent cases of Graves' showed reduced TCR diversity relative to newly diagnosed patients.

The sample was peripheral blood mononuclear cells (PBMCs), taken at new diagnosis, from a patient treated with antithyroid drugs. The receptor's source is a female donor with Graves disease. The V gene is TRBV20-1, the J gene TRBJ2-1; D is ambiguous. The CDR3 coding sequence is TGCAGTGCTAGCTACAGCCCCTACAATGAGCAGTTCTTC. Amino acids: CSASYSPYNEQFF.